Sequencing of this TCR beta chain was carried out in a study of T cell responses to AZD1222 COVID-19 vaccine. In the study overall: The study pooled second doses at about 4 or about 12 weeks. General observations from the study: Regions left unmutated in variants are reportedly the target of nearly half of spike-specific TCRs. Among the donors, most were white British and more were female, and clonal diversity was possibly underestimated.

This CDR3 contains 13 residues. V lost 4 bases, J lost 2 bases, and 7 bases lay in between. CDR1 and CDR2 from the germline V gene are SGHDT and YYEEEE. About this clone itself: As yet, its antigen is unknown.

TCRdb keeps only in-frame clones here, not all; method: immunoSEQ multiplex PCR. The table records over 60,000 clones, roughly 84% of them present only once. The gene calls are TRBV5-6 and TRBJ1-3; D is unclear. Here the sequenced sample was peripheral blood, taken on day 0 of AZD1222 vaccination. This TCR came from an adult in good health. The CDR3 here is CASSPRAGNTIYF. The CDR3 DNA sequence: TGTGCCAGCAGCCCTCGGGCTGGAAACACCATATATTTT.